The 21 T cell receptor beta chains below all came from one sample that was sequenced in a study of blood T cell repertoires in COVID-19. The repertoire was sequenced with immunoSEQ multiplex PCR; TCRdb's copy has only in-frame clones and lacks some. The sample lists fewer than 100,000 clones; 65% to 90% were seen once. The sample taken for sequencing was peripheral blood. The receptors were sampled from a man aged 45-65 years with COVID-19, enrolled during active disease.

The rearrangement links TRBV9 to TRBJ2-1; 9 bases match TRBD1. Trimming took 1 base from V and 3 from J; bases not matched to a gene: 2. The CDR3 totals 15 residues. The germline CDR1 and CDR2 sequences are SGDLS and YYNGEE. The CDR3 protein is CASSVRDRDYNEQFF. The CDR3 DNA is TGTGCCAGCAGCGTAAGGGACAGGGACTACAATGAGCAGTTCTTC.

The chain links TRBV15 to TRBJ2-3; 7 bases line up with TRBD2. Unmatched junction bases numbered 5, after V lost 2 bases and J lost 3 bases. Germline V CDR1 and CDR2: LNHNV, YYDKDF (reference sequence). The CDR3 sequence is 15 residues long. The chain's CDR3 is CATSRWRERTDTQYF. The CDR3, as DNA: TGTGCCACCAGCAGATGGCGGGAGCGGACAGATACGCAGTATTTT.

The rearrangement uses TRBV5-1 and TRBJ2-7, with TRBD1 identical over 12 bases. The J segment lost 3 bases and the V segment lost 6 bases, leaving 7 bases of the junction unmatched. This CDR3 has 15 residues. Germline V gene data show CDR1 as SGHRS and CDR2 as YFSETQ. The DNA of the CDR3 is TGCGCCAGCAAATCCGGGACAGGGGGCATCTACGAGCAGTACTTC. It specifies CASKSGTGGIYEQYF.

The chain joins TRBV3-1 (or the pseudogene TRBV3-2) to TRBJ2-4; 7 bases match TRBD1. The germline gives CDR1 LGHDT, CDR2 YNNKEL (reference sequence). V gave up 4 bases and J gave up 4 bases; unmatched junction bases: 4. The CDR3 is 14 amino acids. The CDR3 sequence is CASSPQGRKNIQYF. CDR3 DNA: TGTGCCAGCAGCCCACAGGGGAGAAAAAACATTCAGTACTTC.

The J gene is TRBJ2-5, the V gene TRBV9, with TRBD2 matching over 11 bases. V dropped 6 bases and J dropped 5; count of bases not matched to a gene: 12. There are 16 residues in the CDR3. The germline V gene has CDR1 SGDLS and CDR2 YYNGEE. The chain's CDR3 is CASTGLAGGPGETQYF. The CDR3 DNA is TGTGCCAGCACGGGGCTAGCGGGAGGCCCAGGGGAGACCCAGTACTTC. The full variable domain, completed using reference TRBV9 and TRBJ2-5, is DSGVTQTPKHLITATGQRVTLRCSPRSGDLSVYWYQQSLDQGLQFLIQYYNGEERAKGNILERFSAQQFPDLHSELNLSSLELGDSALYFCASTGLAGGPGETQYFGPGTRLLVL.

This chain links TRBV29-1 with TRBJ2-7; TRBD1 matches 10 bases. This CDR3 has 12 residues. The germline V gene encodes CDR1 SQVTM and CDR2 ANQGSEA. J was trimmed by 6 bases and V by 5 bases; bases with no gene match: 4. The CDR3 nucleotides are TGCAGCGTTTCGGACAGGGGGACCGAGCAGTACTTC. This sequence encodes CSVSDRGTEQYF.

This clone was picked up one time. The chain is built from TRBV29-1 and TRBJ2-1; 9 nucleotides agree with TRBD2. Trimming cost V 1 base and J 7 bases; bases outside gene matches: 11. The CDR3 runs to 16 residues. Per the germline V gene, CDR1 is SQVTM and CDR2 is ANQGSEA. Here the CDR3 reads CSVEALGRGRGNEQFF. The CDR3 DNA reads TGCAGCGTTGAAGCCCTGGGCCGCGGGAGGGGAAATGAGCAGTTCTTC.

This chain uses TRBV11-2 with TRBJ2-1, with a weak D call TRBD1 (5 bases). The V end was cut by 0 bases, the J end by 5 bases, with 20 bases between. There are 18 residues in the CDR3. Germline V CDR1 and CDR2: SGHAT, FQNNGV. The CDR3 sequence: CASSLDLSGALVDNEQFF. CDR3 DNA sequence: TGTGCCAGCAGCTTAGATCTAAGTGGGGCGTTGGTCGACAATGAGCAGTTCTTC.

V gene TRBV6-6 combines with J gene TRBJ1-5; 9 bases agree with TRBD1. V shed 4 bases, J shed 7 bases, and the junction held 5 bases outside the gene matches. There are 14 residues in the CDR3. From germline, CDR1 is MNHNY and CDR2 SVGAGI (reference sequence). CDR3 DNA sequence: TGTGCCAGCAGTTCGACAGGGGGGCAGCAGCCCCAGCATTTT. This translates into CASSSTGGQQPQHF.

The chain joins TRBV15 to TRBJ2-2; 8 bases fit TRBD1. CDR1 LNHNV and CDR2 YYDKDF come from the germline V gene (reference sequence). Trimming removed 3 bases from V and 5 bases from J; junction bases left unmatched: 8. This CDR3 has 16 amino acids. The CDR3: CATSRKTGAGTGELFF. The CDR3, as DNA: TGTGCCACCAGCAGGAAGACAGGGGCGGGGACCGGGGAGCTGTTTTTT.

This clone showed up just a few times. The chain couples TRBV5-5 to TRBJ1-1; D gene unclear. The ends were cut back, 3 bases at V and 0 bases at J, with 9 bases in the middle. Germline CDR1 reads SGHKS; CDR2 reads YYEKEE (reference sequence). This CDR3 has 14 amino acids. The CDR3 nucleotides read TGTGCCAGCAGCTCCATAACAGTGAACACTGAAGCTTTCTTT. It is translated as CASSSITVNTEAFF.

As DNA, the CDR3 is TGCGCCAGCAGCTTGACTTTGGACAGGGCCCTCGAGCAGTACTTC. As protein: CASSLTLDRALEQYF. This sequence joins TRBV5-1 and TRBJ2-7; 8 bases match TRBD1. This CDR3 is 15 amino acids long. Trimming removed 1 base from V and 6 bases from J; junction bases left unmatched: 9. Germline-derived CDR1 and CDR2 are SGHRS and YFSETQ.

The rearrangement joins TRBV30 to TRBJ1-2; D gene uncertain. Per the germline V gene, CDR1 is GTSNPN and CDR2 is SVGIG (reference sequence). The V end lost 4 bases, the J end lost 8 bases, and 14 bases lay between the germline ends. CDR3 length: 12 residues. CDR3 DNA: TGTGCCTGGACGTCGGGGTCCTCCGGCTACACCTTC. It translates to CAWTSGSSGYTF. Full variable domain (missing parts from reference TRBV30 and TRBJ1-2): SQTIHQWPATLVQPVGSPLSLECTVEGTSNPNLYWYRQAAGRGLQLLFYSVGIGQISSEVPQNLSASRPQDRQFILSSKKLLLSDSGFYLCAWTSGSSGYTFGSGTRLTVV.

There are a few counts of this clone. The chain is built from TRBV19 and TRBJ1-5, with 7 bases lining up with TRBD1. CDR3 size: 15 residues. V trimming: 6 bases; J trimming: 1 base; junction bases outside the gene matches: 6. Looked up from germline, CDR1 is LNHDA and CDR2 is SQIVND (reference sequence). CDR3 protein: CASSIDRVSNQPQHF. Written as DNA, the CDR3 is TGTGCCAGTAGCATTGACAGGGTCAGCAATCAGCCCCAGCATTTT.

This rearrangement joins TRBV5-1 to TRBJ1-2; D is perhaps TRBD1 (6 bases). The ends were cut back, 4 bases at V and 3 bases at J, with 13 bases in the middle. The CDR3 contains 14 residues. Germline V gene data show CDR1 as SGHRS and CDR2 as YFSETQ. This CDR3 reads CASSLRDTYYGYTF. CDR3 nucleotides: TGCGCCAGCAGCCTTCGGGACACCTACTATGGCTACACCTTC.

V gene TRBV5-1 combines with J gene TRBJ2-3; 7 bases match TRBD2. The germline V gene has CDR1 SGHRS and CDR2 YFSETQ. The junction had 14 bases not matched to a gene; V was cut back by 4 bases and J by 0 bases. There are 18 residues in the CDR3. The CDR3 sequence: CASSTGTIRDPSTDTQYF. The CDR3 DNA reads as TGCGCCAGCAGCACCGGGACTATACGGGACCCTAGCACAGATACGCAGTATTTT.

The chain is built from TRBV4-2 and TRBJ2-2; 9 bases are shared with TRBD2. This CDR3 contains 19 residues. V shed 0 bases, J shed 6 bases, and the junction held 14 bases outside the gene matches. The V gene's germline CDR1 is LGHNA and CDR2 YNFKEQ. The CDR3: CASSQEPWGRQREAGELFF. The CDR3 DNA sequence: TGTGCCAGCAGCCAAGAACCGTGGGGTCGGCAGCGGGAGGCCGGGGAGCTGTTTTTT.

The V call is TRBV30, the J call TRBJ1-4; D is undetermined. The CDR3 contains 15 residues. Trimming stripped 0 bases from V and 5 bases from J, with 13 bases between. Looked up from germline, CDR1 is GTSNPN and CDR2 is SVGIG (reference sequence). CDR3 DNA sequence: TGTGCCTGGAGTGTACTAGGAGGGCTCAATGAAAAACTGTTTTTT. Translation: CAWSVLGGLNEKLFF.

The V gene is TRBV27, the J gene TRBJ2-1, with 8 bases aligning to TRBD2. In germline, CDR1 is MNHEY, CDR2 SMNVEV (reference sequence). The junction had 14 bases not matched to a gene; V was cut back by 6 bases and J by 7 bases. CDR3 length equals 16 residues. CDR3 amino acids: CASSPLGLAGLNEQFF. CDR3 nucleotide sequence: TGTGCCAGCAGCCCTTTAGGACTAGCTGGGCTGAATGAGCAGTTCTTC.

This clone came up a few times. CDR3 bases: TGCGCCAGCAGCCAGCTACTTCAGGGAGGGGGGCAGGGCACTGAAGCTTTCTTT. Its translation: CASSQLLQGGGQGTEAFF. V usage is TRBV4-1 and J usage is TRBJ1-1, with D tentatively TRBD1 (6 bases). The CDR3 sequence is 18 residues long. The germline CDR1 and CDR2 sequences are MGHRA and YSYEKL. Deletions cut 3 bases from V and 4 bases from J, with 24 bases between.

The chain carries TRBV12-3 or TRBV12-4 and TRBJ1-5, with no clear D. The CDR3 sequence is 12 residues long. V was shortened by 7 bases and J by 5 bases, with 9 bases between the two germline ends. The CDR3 sequence is CASTTLDQPQHF. CDR3 sequence (DNA): TGTGCCAGCACGACCCTAGATCAGCCCCAGCATTTT.